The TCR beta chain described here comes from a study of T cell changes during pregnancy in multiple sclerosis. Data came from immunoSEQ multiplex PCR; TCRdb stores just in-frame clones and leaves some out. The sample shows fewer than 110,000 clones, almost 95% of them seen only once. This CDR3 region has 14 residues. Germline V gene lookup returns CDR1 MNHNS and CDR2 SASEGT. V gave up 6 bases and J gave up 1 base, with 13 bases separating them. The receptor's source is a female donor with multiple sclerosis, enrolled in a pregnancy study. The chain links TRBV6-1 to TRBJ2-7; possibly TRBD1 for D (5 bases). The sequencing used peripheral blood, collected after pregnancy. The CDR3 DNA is TGTGCCAGCAGGTTAGGGGCCAAATCCTACGAGCAGTACTTC. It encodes CASRLGAKSYEQYF.